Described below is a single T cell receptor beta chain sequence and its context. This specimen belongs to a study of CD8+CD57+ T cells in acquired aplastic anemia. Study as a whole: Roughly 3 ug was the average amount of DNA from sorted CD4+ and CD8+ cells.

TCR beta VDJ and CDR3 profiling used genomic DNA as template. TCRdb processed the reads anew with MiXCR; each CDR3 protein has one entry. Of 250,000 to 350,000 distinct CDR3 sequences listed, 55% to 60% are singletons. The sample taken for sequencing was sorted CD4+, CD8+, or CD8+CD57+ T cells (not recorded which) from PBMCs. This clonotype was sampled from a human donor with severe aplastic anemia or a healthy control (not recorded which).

In DNA, the CDR3 is TGTGCCAGCAGTCCAGTGGCAGGGACACACGAGCAGTACTTC. Encoded protein: CASSPVAGTHEQYF. The chain has TRBV12-3 or TRBV12-4 and TRBJ2-7; possible D gene TRBD1, 6 bases. V lost 5 bases to trimming and J lost 5 bases, with 16 bases between them. CDR3 length: 14 amino acids.